This T cell receptor beta chain was documented in a study of T cells after yellow fever vaccination. As for this clonotype: Its antigen remains unknown.

They built TCR cDNA with 5'RACE template switching, a step that put in a universal primer site and UMIs. TCRdb redid the calling of the 5' RACE reads with MiXCR, one entry per CDR3 protein. The table records around 100,000 distinct CDR3 sequences, around 5.5% of them present only once. Overall study results and limits: Primary-vaccination clones mostly resurfaced post-booster (about 95% CD4, about 87% CD8). Abundant clonotypes from the bulk population could get into FACS-sorted repertoires as contaminants. Just a small share of clonotypes turned up in the CD4 compartment as well as the CD8 compartment.

The germline CDR1 and CDR2 sequences are SGHAT and FQNNGV. Trimming took 5 bases from V and 4 from J, leaving 14 bases between them. There are 14 residues in the CDR3. The gene calls are TRBV11-2 and TRBJ1-1, with D unclear. The receptor was isolated from a man in his late teens or twenties who received the YFV17D yellow fever vaccine. Sequencing was performed on CD8+ T cells sorted from PBMCs, taken 10 days after the yellow fever booster vaccination. CDR3 sequence: CASSPSSPSTEAFF. DNA for the CDR3: TGTGCCAGCAGCCCCAGTTCCCCCAGCACTGAAGCTTTCTTT.